The rows below give T cell receptor beta chains drawn from one sample of a study of shared clonotypes between healthy human individuals. Libraries were prepared by immunoSEQ multiplex PCR; TCRdb keeps only in-frame clonotypes and omits some of them. This sample has some 2,400,000 clones, with around 95% found just once. The sequencing sample was made of naive CD4+ T cells sorted from blood. The receptor set was obtained from a young man in good health. Both conserved end residues are part of each CDR3. The order of the fields is CDR3 DNA, CDR3 protein, clone size, J gene, V gene, D gene. The D gene is left open where the match is weak. The size entry is marked missing in some rows and otherwise reads once, few, many or a size class.

CDR3nt: TGCGCCAGCAGCCAAGTTGGCACGTCTGGGGCCAACGTCCTGACTTTC; CDR3aa: CASSQVGTSGANVLTF; abundance: NA; j_gene: TRBJ2-6; v_gene: TRBV4-1; d_gene: NA
CDR3nt: TGTGCCAGTAGCGCAGTACCCTACGAGCAGTACTTC; CDR3aa: CASSAVPYEQYF; abundance: NA; j_gene: TRBJ2-7; v_gene: TRBV19; d_gene: NA
CDR3nt: TGTGCCAGCAGCGTAGGATACAGCGAAGAGACCCAGTACTTC; CDR3aa: CASSVGYSEETQYF; abundance: NA; j_gene: TRBJ2-5; v_gene: TRBV9; d_gene: NA
CDR3nt: TGTGCCAGCAGTGGTTCGCGGGGGGGCCAGACCGAGCAGTACTTC; CDR3aa: CASSGSRGGQTEQYF; abundance: once; j_gene: TRBJ2-7; v_gene: TRBV25-1; d_gene: TRBD2
CDR3nt: TGTGCCAGCAGTGAATCGACAGTAGCTAATGAAAAACTGTTTTTT; CDR3aa: CASSESTVANEKLFF; abundance: NA; j_gene: TRBJ1-4; v_gene: TRBV25-1; d_gene: NA
CDR3nt: TGTGCCAGCAGTTACTCGGACAGGTTCACCGGGGAGCTGTTTTTT; CDR3aa: CASSYSDRFTGELFF; abundance: NA; j_gene: TRBJ2-2; v_gene: TRBV6-5; d_gene: TRBD1
CDR3nt: TGTGCCAGTAGTACGTACAGGGGCACCGGGGAGCTGTTTTTT; CDR3aa: CASSTYRGTGELFF; abundance: once; j_gene: TRBJ2-2; v_gene: TRBV19; d_gene: TRBD1
CDR3nt: TGTGCCAGCAGTACAGGCCTAGTTGGAGAAAAACTGTTTTTT; CDR3aa: CASSTGLVGEKLFF; abundance: NA; j_gene: TRBJ1-4; v_gene: TRBV2; d_gene: NA
CDR3nt: TGTGCCAGCAGGCCATTCGAAGTGTATGGCTACACCTTC; CDR3aa: CASRPFEVYGYTF; abundance: NA; j_gene: TRBJ1-2; v_gene: TRBV28; d_gene: NA
CDR3nt: TGCGCCAGCAGCTTGTCTCCAGCGATTAATTCACCCCTCCACTTT; CDR3aa: CASSLSPAINSPLHF; abundance: NA; j_gene: TRBJ1-6; v_gene: TRBV5-1; d_gene: NA
CDR3nt: TGTGCCCTCAGGGACCAAGAGACCCAGTACTTC; CDR3aa: CALRDQETQYF; abundance: NA; j_gene: TRBJ2-5; v_gene: TRBV30; d_gene: NA
CDR3nt: TGTGCCAGCAGTTCATTCCTAGGGGGGATCACTGAAGCTTTCTTT; CDR3aa: CASSSFLGGITEAFF; abundance: NA; j_gene: TRBJ1-1; v_gene: TRBV7-9; d_gene: NA
CDR3nt: TGTGCCAGCAGGCGGGGACGGTCTAGCAATCAGCCCCAGCATTTT; CDR3aa: CASRRGRSSNQPQHF; abundance: NA; j_gene: TRBJ1-5; v_gene: TRBV7-2; d_gene: NA
CDR3nt: TGTGCCATCAGTGATTTTCGGGAGCTCGGAGATACGCAGTATTTT; CDR3aa: CAISDFRELGDTQYF; abundance: NA; j_gene: TRBJ2-3; v_gene: TRBV10-3; d_gene: NA
CDR3nt: TGCGCCAGCAGCTTGGATGGGCCAGGGGACCTAACTAACTATGGCTACACCTTC; CDR3aa: CASSLDGPGDLTNYGYTF; abundance: NA; j_gene: TRBJ1-2; v_gene: TRBV5-1; d_gene: NA
CDR3nt: TGTGCCAGCAGTCCCGGGACAATGAGGGGCTCACCCCTCCACTTT; CDR3aa: CASSPGTMRGSPLHF; abundance: NA; j_gene: TRBJ1-6; v_gene: TRBV2; d_gene: NA
CDR3nt: TGTGCCAGCAGCTCCACCCGGAGATTACAGTACAATGAGCAGTTCTTC; CDR3aa: CASSSTRRLQYNEQFF; abundance: NA; j_gene: TRBJ2-1; v_gene: TRBV5-4; d_gene: NA
CDR3nt: TGTGCCAGCAGTGAAGAGAGAGGGTACAAGCAGTACTTC; CDR3aa: CASSEERGYKQYF; abundance: few; j_gene: TRBJ2-7; v_gene: TRBV6-1; d_gene: NA
CDR3nt: TGCGCCAGCACGCCCCAAGGGGGGGGGTCCTGGAGGGAGCTGTTTTTT; CDR3aa: CASTPQGGGSWRELFF; abundance: NA; j_gene: TRBJ2-2; v_gene: TRBV5-1; d_gene: NA
CDR3nt: TGTGCTGCCGCCAATAGGCGGGCGACCTACAATGAGCAGTTCTTC; CDR3aa: CAAANRRATYNEQFF; abundance: NA; j_gene: TRBJ2-1; v_gene: TRBV25-1; d_gene: NA
CDR3nt: TGCGCCAGCAGTCATTCGGACAGGAACACTGAAGCTTTCTTT; CDR3aa: CASSHSDRNTEAFF; abundance: NA; j_gene: TRBJ1-1; v_gene: TRBV4-1; d_gene: NA
CDR3nt: TGCGCCAGCAGCCAAGGGGACCCTCCCTACGAGCAGTACTTC; CDR3aa: CASSQGDPPYEQYF; abundance: NA; j_gene: TRBJ2-7; v_gene: TRBV5-1; d_gene: NA
CDR3nt: TGTGCCAGCAGCTTAGTCTCGGGGGCAGGGGTGGGCACTGAAGCTTTCTTT; CDR3aa: CASSLVSGAGVGTEAFF; abundance: NA; j_gene: TRBJ1-1; v_gene: TRBV7-2; d_gene: NA
CDR3nt: TGTGCCAGCAGCTTGGGGACGGCCCAAGAGACCCAGTACTTC; CDR3aa: CASSLGTAQETQYF; abundance: NA; j_gene: TRBJ2-5; v_gene: TRBV5-6; d_gene: NA
CDR3nt: TGTGCCAGCAGCTTAGTTGGGACAGGGAACTATGGCTACACCTTC; CDR3aa: CASSLVGTGNYGYTF; abundance: NA; j_gene: TRBJ1-2; v_gene: TRBV7-2; d_gene: TRBD1
CDR3nt: TGTGCCTGGATCAAAGGGGCCCTTCGAGAGACCCAGTACTTC; CDR3aa: CAWIKGALRETQYF; abundance: NA; j_gene: TRBJ2-5; v_gene: TRBV30; d_gene: NA
CDR3nt: TGTGCCACCAGCACCGCCGCGGGGGAGACCCAGTACTTC; CDR3aa: CATSTAAGETQYF; abundance: NA; j_gene: TRBJ2-5; v_gene: TRBV15; d_gene: NA
CDR3nt: TGTGCCAGCAGCGGAAGACAGGGCCGAACAGATACGCAGTATTTT; CDR3aa: CASSGRQGRTDTQYF; abundance: NA; j_gene: TRBJ2-3; v_gene: TRBV9; d_gene: TRBD1
CDR3nt: TGTGCCAGCAGTTTAGGGGGAGCTTCTGGAAACACCATATATTTT; CDR3aa: CASSLGGASGNTIYF; abundance: NA; j_gene: TRBJ1-3; v_gene: TRBV28; d_gene: NA
CDR3nt: TGCGCCAGCAGCCAAGATAGAACAGGGGGGGCCTATGGCTACACCTTC; CDR3aa: CASSQDRTGGAYGYTF; abundance: NA; j_gene: TRBJ1-2; v_gene: TRBV4-3; d_gene: TRBD1
CDR3nt: TGTGCCAGCAGATATACAGGGGGCCTGATCTACGAGCAGTACTTC; CDR3aa: CASRYTGGLIYEQYF; abundance: NA; j_gene: TRBJ2-7; v_gene: TRBV7-2; d_gene: TRBD1
CDR3nt: TGTGCCAGCTCACCCACTGCCCGGGGACCCGATATGAGTCAGCCCCAGCATTTT; CDR3aa: CASSPTARGPDMSQPQHF; abundance: NA; j_gene: TRBJ1-5; v_gene: TRBV18; d_gene: NA
CDR3nt: TGTGCCAGCAGCTTAGGCCCACGGGTTTCCAAAAACAATGAGCAGTTCTTC; CDR3aa: CASSLGPRVSKNNEQFF; abundance: NA; j_gene: TRBJ2-1; v_gene: TRBV11-2; d_gene: NA
CDR3nt: TGCGCCAGCAGCCGACCGACAGGTCAAGAGACCCAGTACTTC; CDR3aa: CASSRPTGQETQYF; abundance: once; j_gene: TRBJ2-5; v_gene: TRBV5-1; d_gene: NA
CDR3nt: TGTGCCAGCAGCTCCCCTACTAGCGCCGAGCAGTACTTC; CDR3aa: CASSSPTSAEQYF; abundance: NA; j_gene: TRBJ2-7; v_gene: TRBV5-4; d_gene: TRBD2
CDR3nt: TGTGCCAGCAGCTTGGGACAGGGGGGCAATCAGCCCCAGCATTTT; CDR3aa: CASSLGQGGNQPQHF; abundance: NA; j_gene: TRBJ1-5; v_gene: TRBV5-6; d_gene: TRBD1
CDR3nt: TGTGCCAGCAGCTTTGGAGCGGGAGGATGGAATACGCAGTATTTT; CDR3aa: CASSFGAGGWNTQYF; abundance: NA; j_gene: TRBJ2-3; v_gene: TRBV5-4; d_gene: TRBD2
CDR3nt: TGTGCCAGCAGCCCCGGACAGACAGCAACTAATGAAAAACTGTTTTTT; CDR3aa: CASSPGQTATNEKLFF; abundance: NA; j_gene: TRBJ1-4; v_gene: TRBV11-2; d_gene: NA
CDR3nt: TGCAGCGTTTCTCGACAGGGGCGGGCCTACGAGCAGTACTTC; CDR3aa: CSVSRQGRAYEQYF; abundance: NA; j_gene: TRBJ2-7; v_gene: TRBV29-1; d_gene: TRBD1
CDR3nt: TGTGCCAGCCAAAAGGCCAGGGGATTACAAGAGACCCAGTACTTC; CDR3aa: CASQKARGLQETQYF; abundance: NA; j_gene: TRBJ2-5; v_gene: TRBV7-2; d_gene: NA
CDR3nt: TGTGCCAGCAGTCGGACTAGCGGGAGGTTAGAGACCCAGTACTTC; CDR3aa: CASSRTSGRLETQYF; abundance: NA; j_gene: TRBJ2-5; v_gene: TRBV2; d_gene: TRBD2
CDR3nt: TGTGCCAGCAGTCAAAAGGCGGGGACCCAGTACTTC; CDR3aa: CASSQKAGTQYF; abundance: NA; j_gene: TRBJ2-5; v_gene: TRBV6-5; d_gene: NA
CDR3nt: TGTGCCAGCAGACCGGCAGGGTATAGCAATCAGCCCCAGCATTTT; CDR3aa: CASRPAGYSNQPQHF; abundance: NA; j_gene: TRBJ1-5; v_gene: TRBV6-1; d_gene: NA
CDR3nt: TGTGCCAGCAGTTTGGGGGCCGCTGAAGCTTTCTTT; CDR3aa: CASSLGAAEAFF; abundance: NA; j_gene: TRBJ1-1; v_gene: TRBV28; d_gene: NA
CDR3nt: TGTGCCAGTAGTATAGAGGGGACTAGCGGGAGGAAAAAGACCCAGTACTTC; CDR3aa: CASSIEGTSGRKKTQYF; abundance: NA; j_gene: TRBJ2-5; v_gene: TRBV19; d_gene: TRBD2
CDR3nt: TGTGCCAGCAGCCCAGGGGACAGGGGAATTTTGTTACCCCTCCACTTT; CDR3aa: CASSPGDRGILLPLHF; abundance: once; j_gene: TRBJ1-6; v_gene: TRBV9; d_gene: TRBD1